This T cell receptor beta chain was found in a study of blood T cells in healthy people across ages. Study observations and caveats: When set beside aged donors, long-lived donors presented more naive CD4+ cells and higher diversity.

In its sample, this clonotype was seen many times. What it binds is unknown. Together with a sample-barcoded 5' primer, a J-beta primer mix was included in a second PCR lasting about 7 to 12 cycles. TCRdb reanalysed the 5' RACE reads using MiXCR and keeps one entry per CDR3 protein. The sample holds approximately 580,000 distinct CDR3 sequences, more than 20% seen once. The CDR3 covers 14 residues. Germline lookup yields CDR1 MNHEY and CDR2 SVGAGI. Trimming took off 9 bases at V and 3 bases at J, with 12 bases between the two ends. The data also belong to a second study, concerning T cells of mothers and their children. In that study: About six children, together with their three healthy Caucasian mothers, made up the donors. Per child, around 3 million TCR beta CDR3 reads were obtained, against over 9 million per mother. Thymic selection molds TCR recombination output in a comparable way in related and unrelated pairs.

This sequence joins TRBV6-5 and TRBJ2-6; a weak D match, TRBD1 (6 bases). The TCR comes from a boy aged 5-17 years in good health. Sample: blood. The CDR3 spells CASRGNGGANVLTF. DNA of the CDR3: TGTGCCAGTAGGGGGAATGGTGGGGCCAACGTCCTGACTTTC.